This T cell receptor (beta chain) was recorded in a study of blood T cell repertoires in COVID-19. Repertoires were generated with immunoSEQ multiplex PCR, while TCRdb's copy carries only in-frame clones and drops some. Of some 44,000 clones listed, 88% are singletons. V was trimmed by 3 bases and J by 4 bases, leaving 10 bases between them. This CDR3 comprises 13 residues. CDR1 LGHNA and CDR2 YNFKEQ come from the germline V gene. The specimen was peripheral blood. The clonotype originates from a human donor in a cohort sampled during active COVID-19. J is TRBJ2-7 and V is TRBV4-2; D is perhaps TRBD2 (5 bases). The CDR3 sequence: CASSHDRRYEQYF. CDR3 DNA sequence: TGTGCCAGCAGCCATGACCGGAGGTACGAGCAGTACTTC.